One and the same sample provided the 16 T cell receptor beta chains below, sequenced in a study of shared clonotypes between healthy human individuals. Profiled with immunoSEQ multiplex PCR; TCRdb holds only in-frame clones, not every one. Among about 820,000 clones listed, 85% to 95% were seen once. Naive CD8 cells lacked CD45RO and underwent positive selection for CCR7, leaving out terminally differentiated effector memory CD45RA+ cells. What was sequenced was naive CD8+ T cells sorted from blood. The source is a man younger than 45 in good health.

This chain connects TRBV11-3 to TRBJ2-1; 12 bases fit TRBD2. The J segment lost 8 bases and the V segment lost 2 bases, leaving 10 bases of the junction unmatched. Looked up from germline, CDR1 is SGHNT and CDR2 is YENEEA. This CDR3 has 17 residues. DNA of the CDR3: TGTGCCAGCAGCTTAAGACTAGCGGGAGCTGGGGTGGATGAGCAGTTCTTC. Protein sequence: CASSLRLAGAGVDEQFF.

This CDR3 reads CASRSKKSYGYTF. The CDR3 nucleotides are TGTGCCAGCAGATCTAAAAAGAGTTATGGCTACACCTTC. V is TRBV6-1 and J is TRBJ1-2; no firm D call. The CDR3 sequence is 13 residues long. Germline loops: CDR1 MNHNS, CDR2 SASEGT. Trimming cost V 6 bases and J 5 bases, with 13 bases left between them.

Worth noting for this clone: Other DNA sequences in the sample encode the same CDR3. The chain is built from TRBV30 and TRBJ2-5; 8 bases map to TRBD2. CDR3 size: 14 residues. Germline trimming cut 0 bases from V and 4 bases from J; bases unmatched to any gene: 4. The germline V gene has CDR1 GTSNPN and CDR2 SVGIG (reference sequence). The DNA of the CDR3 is TGTGCCTGGAGTGTTGGTGCGGGAGGAGAGACCCAGTACTTC. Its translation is CAWSVGAGGETQYF.

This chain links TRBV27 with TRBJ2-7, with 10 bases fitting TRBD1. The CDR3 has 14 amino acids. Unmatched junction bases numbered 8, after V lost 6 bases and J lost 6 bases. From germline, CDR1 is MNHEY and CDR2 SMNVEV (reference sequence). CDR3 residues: CASRILGQGGEQYF. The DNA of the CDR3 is TGTGCCAGCAGAATTTTAGGACAGGGGGGCGAGCAGTACTTC.

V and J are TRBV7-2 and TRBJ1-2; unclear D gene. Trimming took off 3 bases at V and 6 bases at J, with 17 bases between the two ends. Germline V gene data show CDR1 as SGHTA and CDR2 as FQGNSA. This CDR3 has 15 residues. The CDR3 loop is CASSLTPLGRNGYTF. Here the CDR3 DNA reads TGTGCCAGCAGCTTGACCCCCCTCGGGAGGAATGGCTACACCTTC.

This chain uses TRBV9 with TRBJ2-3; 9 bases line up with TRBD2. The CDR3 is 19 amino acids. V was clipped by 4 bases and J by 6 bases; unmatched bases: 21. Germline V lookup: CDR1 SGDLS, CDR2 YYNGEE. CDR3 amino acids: CASSPRGGLAASPADTQYF. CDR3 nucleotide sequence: TGTGCCAGCAGCCCCCGAGGGGGACTAGCAGCCTCCCCCGCCGATACGCAGTATTTT.

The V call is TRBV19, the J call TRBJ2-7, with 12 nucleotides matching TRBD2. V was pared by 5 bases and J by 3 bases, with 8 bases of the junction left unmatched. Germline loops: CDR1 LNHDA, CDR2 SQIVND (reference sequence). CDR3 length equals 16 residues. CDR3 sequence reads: CASSLRLAGELYEQYF. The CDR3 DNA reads TGTGCCAGTAGTCTAAGACTAGCGGGAGAGCTCTACGAGCAGTACTTC.

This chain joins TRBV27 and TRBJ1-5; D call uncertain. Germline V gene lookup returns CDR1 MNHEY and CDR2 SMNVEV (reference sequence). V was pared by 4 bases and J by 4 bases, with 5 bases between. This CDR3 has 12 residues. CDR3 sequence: CASSWGNQPQHF. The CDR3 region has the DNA TGTGCCAGCAGTTGGGGAAATCAGCCCCAGCATTTT.

CDR3 nucleotide sequence: TGTGCCAGCAGTTTATCCACCCTAGCGGGAGGGCCAGGCACAGATACGCAGTATTTT. This encodes CASSLSTLAGGPGTDTQYF. The rearrangement uses TRBV28 and TRBJ2-3; TRBD2 matches 12 bases. The V gene's germline CDR1 is MDHEN and CDR2 SYDVKM. The V gene end was trimmed by 1 base and the J gene end by 1 base; junction bases not matched to a gene: 9. The CDR3 consists of 19 residues.

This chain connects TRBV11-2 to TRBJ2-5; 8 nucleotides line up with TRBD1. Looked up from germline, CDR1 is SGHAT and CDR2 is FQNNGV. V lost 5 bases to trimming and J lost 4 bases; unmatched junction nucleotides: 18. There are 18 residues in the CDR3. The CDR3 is CASSHGQGGLLVGETQYF. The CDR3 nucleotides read TGTGCCAGCAGCCATGGACAGGGAGGTTTGTTGGTGGGAGAGACCCAGTACTTC.

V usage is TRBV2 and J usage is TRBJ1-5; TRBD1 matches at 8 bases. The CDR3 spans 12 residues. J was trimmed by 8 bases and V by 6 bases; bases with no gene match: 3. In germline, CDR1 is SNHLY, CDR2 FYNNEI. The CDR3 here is CASRTGAEPQHF. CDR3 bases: TGTGCCAGCAGGACAGGGGCAGAGCCCCAGCATTTT. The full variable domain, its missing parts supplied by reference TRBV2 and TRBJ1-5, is EPEVTQTPSHQVTQMGQEVILRCVPISNHLYFYWYRQILGQKVEFLVSFYNNEISEKSEIFDDQFSVERPDGSNFTLKIRSTKLEDSAMYFCASRTGAEPQHFGDGTRLSIL.

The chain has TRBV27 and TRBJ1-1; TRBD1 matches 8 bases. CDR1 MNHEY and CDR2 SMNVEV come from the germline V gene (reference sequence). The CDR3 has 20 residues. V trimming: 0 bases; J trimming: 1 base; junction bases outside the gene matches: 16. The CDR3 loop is CASSLSSFFRAGGENTEAFF. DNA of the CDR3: TGTGCCAGCAGTTTATCCTCCTTTTTTAGGGCAGGGGGCGAGAACACTGAAGCTTTCTTT.

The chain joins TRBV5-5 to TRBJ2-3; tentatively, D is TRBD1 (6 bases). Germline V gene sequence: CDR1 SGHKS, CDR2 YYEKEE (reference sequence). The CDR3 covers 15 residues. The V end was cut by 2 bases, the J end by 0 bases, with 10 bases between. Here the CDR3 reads CASSFRTESTDTQYF. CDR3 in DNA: TGTGCCAGCAGCTTCCGGACAGAAAGCACAGATACGCAGTATTTT.

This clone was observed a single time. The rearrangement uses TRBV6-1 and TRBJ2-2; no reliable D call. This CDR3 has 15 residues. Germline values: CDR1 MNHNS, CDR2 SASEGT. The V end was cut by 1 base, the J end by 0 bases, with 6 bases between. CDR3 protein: CASSEEMANTGELFF. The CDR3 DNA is TGTGCCAGCAGTGAAGAGATGGCGAACACCGGGGAGCTGTTTTTT.

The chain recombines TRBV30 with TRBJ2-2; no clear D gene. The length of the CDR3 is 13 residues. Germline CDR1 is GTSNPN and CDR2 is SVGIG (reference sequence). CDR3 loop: CGLSGLGTGELFF. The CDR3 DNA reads TGTGGACTGTCGGGCCTGGGAACCGGGGAGCTGTTTTTT.

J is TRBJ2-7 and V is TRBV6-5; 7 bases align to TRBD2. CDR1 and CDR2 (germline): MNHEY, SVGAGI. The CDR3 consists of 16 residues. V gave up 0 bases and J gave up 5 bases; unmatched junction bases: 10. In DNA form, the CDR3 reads TGTGCCAGCAGTTACTCTCCGGGACTACCAGGAGACGAGCAGTACTTC. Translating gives CASSYSPGLPGDEQYF.